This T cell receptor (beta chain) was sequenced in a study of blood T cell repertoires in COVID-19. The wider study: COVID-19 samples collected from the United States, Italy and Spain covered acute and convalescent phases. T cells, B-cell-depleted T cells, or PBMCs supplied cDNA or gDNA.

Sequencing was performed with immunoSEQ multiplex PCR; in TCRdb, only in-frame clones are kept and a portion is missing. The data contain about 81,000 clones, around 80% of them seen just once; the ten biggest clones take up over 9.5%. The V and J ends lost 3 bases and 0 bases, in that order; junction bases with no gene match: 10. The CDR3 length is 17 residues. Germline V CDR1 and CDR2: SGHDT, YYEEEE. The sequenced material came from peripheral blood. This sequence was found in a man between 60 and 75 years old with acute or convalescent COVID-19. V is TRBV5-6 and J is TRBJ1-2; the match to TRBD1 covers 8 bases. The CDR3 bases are TGTGCCAGCAGCTCGGTGGGGACAGGCAGCTCTAACTATGGCTACACCTTC. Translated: CASSSVGTGSSNYGYTF.